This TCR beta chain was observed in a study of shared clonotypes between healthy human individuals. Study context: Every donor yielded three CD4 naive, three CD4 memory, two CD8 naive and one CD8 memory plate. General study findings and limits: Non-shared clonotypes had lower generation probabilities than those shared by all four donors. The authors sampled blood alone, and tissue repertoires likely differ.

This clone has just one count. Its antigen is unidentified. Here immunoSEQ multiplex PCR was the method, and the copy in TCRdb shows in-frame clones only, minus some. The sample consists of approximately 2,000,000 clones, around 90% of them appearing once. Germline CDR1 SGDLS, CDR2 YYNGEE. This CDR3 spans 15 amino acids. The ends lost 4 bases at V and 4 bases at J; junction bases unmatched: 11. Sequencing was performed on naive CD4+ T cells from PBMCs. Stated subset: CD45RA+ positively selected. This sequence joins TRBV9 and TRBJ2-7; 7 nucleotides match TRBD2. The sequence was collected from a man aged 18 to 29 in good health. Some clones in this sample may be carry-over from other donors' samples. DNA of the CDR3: TGTGCCAGCAGCCCCCACCCGGCGGGAGCTTACGAGCAGTACTTC. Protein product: CASSPHPAGAYEQYF.